This TCR beta chain is from a study of blood T cell repertoires in COVID-19. Study details: Acute-phase and convalescent COVID-19 samples originated in the United States, Italy and Spain.

Germline CDR1 and CDR2: KGHSH and LQKENI. After removal of 9 bases from V and 12 bases from J, the junction contained 10 bases not matched to a gene. CDR3 length equals 11 residues. Original processing notes: Estimation of nucleated cell counts was performed using reference gene primer amplification. Profiling relied on immunoSEQ multiplex PCR, and the TCRdb table lists in-frame clones only, not all of them. V and J calls and clone size come straight from that table; D and trimming were deduced from the DNA. The sample carries 130,000 to 150,000 clones, 80% to 90% recorded once. The sequence came from a woman between 50 and 59 years old with acute or convalescent COVID-19. V and J are TRBV18 and TRBJ1-1, with 7 bases fitting TRBD1. Sequencing used peripheral blood. The CDR3 sequence: CASTFDRATFF. In nucleotides, the CDR3 is TGTGCCAGTACCTTTGACAGGGCGACTTTCTTT.